This entry features one T cell receptor (beta chain) sequence. The sample belongs to a study of blood T cell repertoires in COVID-19. Overall study: Sites across the United States, Italy and Spain contributed samples from acute and convalescent COVID-19. Sample material is recorded as cDNA or gDNA derived from T cells, B-cell-depleted T cells, or PBMCs.

CDR1 is SEHNR and CDR2 is FQNEAQ in the germline V gene (reference sequence). This CDR3 is 13 amino acids long. Trimming took 4 bases from V and 2 from J, leaving 9 bases between them. In the authors' methods: Amplification of reference gene primers was used by the study to estimate nucleated cell counts. Only in-frame clones appear in the TCRdb table, and some are missing; sequencing was by immunoSEQ multiplex PCR. V and J calls and clone size are given by that table; D and trimming were obtained from the DNA. The profile shows about 160,000 clones, about four fifths of them singletons. The source material was peripheral blood. This clonotype was obtained from a woman aged 80 or over with acute or convalescent COVID-19. V usage is TRBV7-9 and J usage is TRBJ2-7, with D possibly being TRBD1 (6 bases). The CDR3, as DNA: TGTGCCAGCAGCTCCGGGACACCCTACGAGCAGTACTTC. Protein product: CASSSGTPYEQYF.